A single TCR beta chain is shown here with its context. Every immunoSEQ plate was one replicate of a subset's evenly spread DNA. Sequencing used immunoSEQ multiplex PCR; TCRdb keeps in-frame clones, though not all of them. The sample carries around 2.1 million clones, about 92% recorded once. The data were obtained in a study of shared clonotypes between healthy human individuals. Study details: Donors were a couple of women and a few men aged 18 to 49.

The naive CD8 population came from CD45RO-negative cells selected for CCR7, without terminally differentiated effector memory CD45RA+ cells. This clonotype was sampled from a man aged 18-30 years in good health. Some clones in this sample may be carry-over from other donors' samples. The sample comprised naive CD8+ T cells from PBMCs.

The CDR3, as DNA: TGTGCCAGCAGCTTGGCCCCAAACTACGAGCAGTACTTC. Translating it yields CASSLAPNYEQYF. The chain links TRBV5-4 to TRBJ2-7; no clear D gene. V was pared by 0 bases and J by 3 bases, with 7 bases between. The CDR3 covers 13 residues. CDR1 is SGHNT, CDR2 YYREEE, per germline (reference sequence).